The clone carrying this T cell receptor (beta chain) was detected many times. The time point denotes: blood at routine non-recurrence follow-up after resection. From tumor, nontumor lung or frozen PBMC, whole RNA was taken unsorted for sequencing. All TCR cDNA molecules were individually tagged with a unique molecular identifier. Using its own MiXCR run on the 5' RACE reads, TCRdb lists one record per CDR3 protein. The sample lists some 30,000 distinct CDR3 sequences; roughly 5.7% were seen once. The record originates from a study of spatial heterogeneity in lung cancer. The overall study: There were 72 donors, all of them untreated patients with early-stage non-small cell lung cancer. Raw sequencing reads included, on average, more than nine appearances of each unique TCR and UMI combination.

The CDR3 sequence is 14 residues long. V was pared by 6 bases and J by 1 base, with 9 bases between. This chain connects TRBV12-3 or TRBV12-4 to TRBJ2-2; D remains unclear. Sequences were derived from PBMCs, sampled at follow-up. The clonotype comes from a female donor with early-stage non-small cell lung cancer. The CDR3 here is CASSRLLNTGELFF. The CDR3 DNA reads TGTGCCAGCAGCCGCCTCTTGAACACCGGGGAGCTGTTTTTT.